This TCR beta chain was found in a study of T cell responses to AZD1222 COVID-19 vaccine. Across the whole study: Second-dose schedules of about 4 or about 12 weeks were combined. Study-level points and caveats: The reported proportion of spike-specific TCRs targeting unmutated variant regions was nearly half.

Concerning this clone itself: Its antigen is not identified.

Assay: immunoSEQ multiplex PCR; the TCRdb copy retains only in-frame clones and omits some. Of 100,000 to 150,000 clones in the sample, roughly 92% were seen once. V lost 3 bases, J lost 3 bases, and 9 bases lay in between. The CDR3 extends over 14 amino acids. Germline V gives CDR1 MNHEY, CDR2 SMNVEV (reference sequence). The chain couples TRBV27 to TRBJ1-5; D possibly corresponds to TRBD1 (5 bases). This sequence was found in an adult in good health. Sample: peripheral blood, taken on day 0 of AZD1222 vaccination. Written as DNA, the CDR3 is TGTGCCAGCAGTTTCTGGGGGTTCAATCAGCCCCAGCATTTT. This translates into CASSFWGFNQPQHF.